Shown below are 32 T cell receptor beta chains from a single sample sequenced in a study of T cells in Graves' hyperthyroidism and ophthalmopathy. RNA transcripts provided the source from which TCR beta CDR3 regions were amplified. The TCR CDR3 first-round RT-PCR relied on the HTBI primer set. TCRdb re-called the multiplex PCR reads through MiXCR, storing one row per CDR3 protein. The sample lists approximately 350,000 distinct CDR3 sequences, 13% to 15% seen once, with approximately 19% in the top ten. Source material: blood. These receptors all stem from a woman between 55 and 75 years old with Graves' ophthalmopathy.

This clonotype showed up many times. The genes are TRBV3-1 and TRBJ2-7; D gene uncertain. Germline values: CDR1 LGHDT, CDR2 YNNKEL (reference sequence). CDR3 size: 12 residues. Trimming left V 4 bases short and J 7 bases short, with 11 bases between. CDR3 sequence (DNA): TGTGCCAGCAGCCCCGGTGTGGGGGAGCAGTACTTC. Amino acids: CASSPGVGEQYF.

This clonotype came up many times. The V and J genes are TRBV27 and TRBJ1-1, with 9 bases aligning to TRBD1. The ends lost 5 bases at V and 4 bases at J; junction bases unmatched: 5. This CDR3 has 14 residues. Germline CDR1 and CDR2: MNHEY and SMNVEV (reference sequence). The CDR3 loop is CASSTTGGFTEAFF. Here the CDR3 DNA reads TGTGCCAGCAGTACCACAGGGGGCTTCACTGAAGCTTTCTTT.

This clonotype has a handful of counts. This chain links TRBV15 with TRBJ2-3; no definite D call. Trimming removed 0 bases at V and 5 bases at J, with 6 bases between. The CDR3 extends over 13 amino acids. Germline CDR1 and CDR2: LNHNV and YYDKDF (reference sequence). Written as DNA, the CDR3 is TGTGCCACCAGCAGAGATCTAGTAGATACGCAGTATTTT. It encodes CATSRDLVDTQYF. Filled out from reference TRBV15 and TRBJ2-3, the complete variable domain reads DAMVIQNPRYQVTQFGKPVTLSCSQTLNHNVMYWYQQKSSQAPKLLFHYYDKDFNNEADTPDNFQSRRPNTSFCFLDIRSPGLGDTAMYLCATSRDLVDTQYFGPGTRLTVL.

The rearrangement links TRBV2 to TRBJ2-1; TRBD2 might be the D (5 bases). The CDR3 length is 17 residues. V lost 6 bases and J 0 bases, leaving 18 bases between the germline ends. CDR1 is SNHLY, CDR2 FYNNEI, per germline. CDR3 coding DNA: TGTGCCAGCAGCCAAAGCCACAGCGGTCTCTCCTACAATGAGCAGTTCTTC. Protein sequence: CASSQSHSGLSYNEQFF. Full variable domain (remainder filled in from reference TRBV2 and TRBJ2-1): EPEVTQTPSHQVTQMGQEVILRCVPISNHLYFYWYRQILGQKVEFLVSFYNNEISEKSEIFDDQFSVERPDGSNFTLKIRSTKLEDSAMYFCASSQSHSGLSYNEQFFGPGTRLTVL.

Ten or more counts support this clonotype. This chain connects TRBV20-1 to TRBJ2-7; 7 bases align to TRBD2. This CDR3 has 12 amino acids. V was clipped by 6 bases and J by 2 bases; unmatched bases: 4. In germline, CDR1 is DFQATT, CDR2 SNEGSKA (reference sequence). The CDR3 region is CSAGTNPYEQYF. The CDR3 nucleotides read TGCAGTGCCGGGACTAACCCCTACGAGCAGTACTTC.

V is TRBV19 and J is TRBJ2-7; 7 positions agree with TRBD1. The CDR3 spans 15 residues. Germline values: CDR1 LNHDA, CDR2 SQIVND (reference sequence). The V segment lost 0 bases and the J segment 1 base; nucleotides outside the gene matches: 3. CDR3 in amino acids: CASSIEGTASYEQYF. The CDR3 DNA reads as TGTGCCAGTAGTATAGAGGGGACAGCGTCCTACGAGCAGTACTTC.

As concerns this clonotype: Germline is not matched at one junction end, which may reflect a read error. The chain couples TRBV5-8 to TRBJ1-3; 7 nucleotides match TRBD1. The germline CDR1 and CDR2 sequences are SGHTS and YDEGEE. This CDR3 comprises 16 residues. In nucleotides, the CDR3 is TGCGCCAGCAGCTTTCTAGACAGGGCCTACGGAAACACCATATATTTT. The encoded protein is CASSFLDRAYGNTIYF.

This clonotype was seen at least ten times. The rearrangement links TRBV27 to TRBJ2-2; 9 bases are shared with TRBD2. V gave up 5 bases and J gave up 5 bases; unmatched junction bases: 12. The CDR3 loop spans 17 amino acids. Germline V gene lookup returns CDR1 MNHEY and CDR2 SMNVEV (reference sequence). CDR3 amino acids: CASSLWGSGSKTGELFF. In DNA, the CDR3 is TGTGCCAGCAGTCTATGGGGTAGCGGGAGTAAAACCGGGGAGCTGTTTTTT.

This clonotype was detected a few times. CDR3 DNA: TGTGCCAGCAGTTATTCGGACACAACCGGGGAGCTGTTTTTT. Translated, it gives CASSYSDTTGELFF. V and J are TRBV6-9 and TRBJ2-2; a weak D match, TRBD1 (5 bases). CDR1 and CDR2 (germline): MNHGY, SVAAGI. V shed 0 bases and J shed 5 bases, with 7 bases lying between them. This CDR3 has 14 residues.

V gene TRBV9 combines with J gene TRBJ2-2, with D possibly being TRBD1 (5 bases). V was clipped by 2 bases and J by 2 bases, with 10 bases between them. Germline CDR1 SGDLS, CDR2 YYNGEE. The CDR3 has 15 amino acids. The CDR3 nucleotides are TGTGCCAGCAGCGTTGGGGCCCCTAACACCGGGGAGCTGTTTTTT. This encodes CASSVGAPNTGELFF.

This clonotype was seen a single time. Being one base from a much bigger clone, this may be a read error. The chain combines TRBV7-2 with TRBJ2-3; no reliable D call. This CDR3 contains 15 residues. The germline gives CDR1 SGHTA, CDR2 FQGNSA. As DNA, the CDR3 is TGTGCCAGCAGCTTAGCGGGGATTAGACCAGATACGCAGTGTTTT. This gives the protein CASSLAGIRPDTQCF.

This clonotype showed up many times. The genes are TRBV27 and TRBJ2-5; either TRBD1 or TRBD2 may fit D (5 bases each). Per the germline V gene, CDR1 is MNHEY and CDR2 is SMNVEV (reference sequence). The length of the CDR3 is 11 residues. Trimming shortened V by 11 bases and J by 5 bases, and 12 bases separated the two germline ends. The CDR3 reads CARRAGETQYF. In DNA form, the CDR3 reads TGTGCCCGGCGGGCAGGGGAGACCCAGTACTTC.

The chain links TRBV19 to TRBJ2-1, with 10 bases identical to TRBD2. Germline trimming cut 3 bases from V and 7 bases from J; bases unmatched to any gene: 3. Germline CDR1 is LNHDA and CDR2 is SQIVND (reference sequence). The CDR3 has 14 amino acids. CDR3 sequence: CASSMRTSGNEQFF. The CDR3 region has the DNA TGTGCCAGTAGTATGCGGACTAGCGGTAATGAGCAGTTCTTC.

The genes are TRBV10-3 and TRBJ2-1, with 12 bases fitting TRBD2. This CDR3 contains 16 residues. Germline lookup yields CDR1 ENHRY and CDR2 SYGVKD. Trimming took 6 bases from V and 4 from J; bases not matched to a gene: 7. As DNA, the CDR3 is TGTGCCATCAGCGGCCTGACTAGCGGGAGATACAATGAGCAGTTCTTC. Its translation: CAISGLTSGRYNEQFF.

This clonotype was seen more than once but under ten times. The chain has TRBV15 and TRBJ2-5; TRBD2 matches 7 bases. This CDR3 is 13 amino acids long. Germline V gene lookup returns CDR1 LNHNV and CDR2 YYDKDF (reference sequence). With 6 bases clipped from V and 5 bases from J, the junction kept 6 bases outside the gene matches. The CDR3 nucleotides read TGTGCCACCAGTCTCGGGGGAGGGGAGACCCAGTACTTC. It yields the protein CATSLGGGETQYF.

This clonotype showed up many times. The gene calls are TRBV2 and TRBJ2-3, with 11 bases identical to TRBD2. The V and J ends lost 6 bases and 0 bases, in that order; junction bases with no gene match: 2. There are 15 residues in the CDR3. Germline CDR1 SNHLY, CDR2 FYNNEI. The CDR3 DNA reads as TGTGCCAGCAGGTGGACTAGCGGGAGCACAGATACGCAGTATTTT. The encoded protein is CASRWTSGSTDTQYF.

This clonotype was recorded at least ten times. The chain recombines TRBV3-1 with TRBJ2-2, with 7 bases matching TRBD2. The V and J ends lost 3 bases and 7 bases, in that order; junction bases with no gene match: 5. The CDR3 contains 14 residues. Looked up from germline, CDR1 is LGHDT and CDR2 is YNNKEL (reference sequence). This chain's CDR3 is CASSQRTSVGELFF. Written as DNA, the CDR3 is TGTGCCAGCAGCCAGCGAACTAGCGTCGGGGAGCTGTTTTTT. The variable domain in full, with the rest retrieved from reference TRBV3-1 and TRBJ2-2, is DTAVSQTPKYLVTQMGNDKSIKCEQNLGHDTMYWYKQDSKKFLKIMFSYNNKELIINETVPNRFSPKSPDKAHLNLHINSLELGDSAVYFCASSQRTSVGELFFGEGSRLTVL.

With regard to this clonotype: The germline gene is not matched at one end of the junction; a read error may be the cause. The V and J genes are TRBV20-1 and TRBJ2-4; tentatively, D is TRBD2 (6 bases). Per germline, CDR1 DFQATT and CDR2 SNEGSKA (reference sequence). The CDR3 loop spans 15 amino acids. CDR3 amino acids: CSATGLGREKNVQYF. The CDR3 DNA reads TGCAGTGCTACGGGCTTAGGGCGGGAAAAAAACGTTCAGTACTTC.

At least ten counts were recorded for this clonotype. This sequence joins TRBV3-1 and TRBJ2-1; D is perhaps TRBD1 (6 bases). This CDR3 has 13 residues. Trimming left V 6 bases short and J 6 bases short, with 12 bases between. Germline-derived CDR1 and CDR2 are LGHDT and YNNKEL (reference sequence). The CDR3 loop reads CASSYRDSNEQFF. The DNA of the CDR3 is TGTGCCAGCAGTTACAGGGATTCCAATGAGCAGTTCTTC.

This clonotype was observed many times. The CDR3 protein is CASSLVGDYGYTF. CDR3 DNA: TGTGCCAGCAGCCTAGTGGGGGACTATGGCTACACCTTC. The chain combines TRBV3-1 with TRBJ1-2; D perhaps matches TRBD1 (5 bases). The germline V gene has CDR1 LGHDT and CDR2 YNNKEL (reference sequence). The CDR3 is 13 amino acids. V lost 4 bases, J lost 3 bases, and 9 bases lay in between.

The rearrangement uses TRBV18 and TRBJ1-2; maybe TRBD1 (5 bases). Germline loops: CDR1 KGHSH, CDR2 LQKENI. V lost 3 bases and J 3 bases, leaving 11 bases between the germline ends. CDR3 length: 14 amino acids. CDR3 coding DNA: TGTGCCAGCTCACCTGACAGCCCCTACTATGGCTACACCTTC. Its translation: CASSPDSPYYGYTF.

The chain carries TRBV9 and TRBJ2-7, with 8 bases fitting TRBD2. The CDR3 extends over 15 amino acids. Looked up from germline, CDR1 is SGDLS and CDR2 is YYNGEE. The ends lost 0 bases at V and 6 bases at J; junction bases unmatched: 8. CDR3 coding DNA: TGTGCCAGCAGCGTAGGGACTAGCATCATCGGCGAGCAGTACTTC. Its translation is CASSVGTSIIGEQYF.

This clonotype has ten or more counts. V and J are TRBV12-3 or TRBV12-4 and TRBJ2-5, with 9 bases that match TRBD2. The CDR3 contains 16 residues. The trim removed 3 bases at V and 7 bases at J, leaving 12 bases unmatched. The CDR3 region has the DNA TGTGCCAGCAGTTTCCCCCGTGGTAGCGGGAGAGGGACCCAGTACTTC. Its translation is CASSFPRGSGRGTQYF.

As for this clonotype: One base away lies a much larger clone, so this may be a sequencing read error. This chain joins TRBV7-9 and TRBJ2-1; 12 bases line up with TRBD2. J gave up 3 bases and V 5 bases, and 14 bases lay outside the gene matches. The V gene's germline CDR1 is SEHNR and CDR2 FQNEAQ (reference sequence). The CDR3 is made up of 19 amino acids. The CDR3 loop is CASSQNPPTSGGNYNEQFF. In nucleotides, the CDR3 is TGTGCCAGCAGCCAAAACCCCCCCACTAGCGGGGGGAACTACAATGAGCAGTTCTTC.

This clonotype was counted many times. The V and J genes are TRBV28 and TRBJ1-1; D remains unclear. The V and J ends lost 5 bases and 1 base respectively, with 14 bases between them. The germline V gene encodes CDR1 MDHEN and CDR2 SYDVKM. This CDR3 has 15 amino acids. The CDR3 spells CASSPTGKGNTEAFF. The DNA for the CDR3 is TGTGCCAGCAGTCCCACGGGGAAGGGGAACACTGAAGCTTTCTTT. Drawing the rest from reference TRBV28 and TRBJ1-1, the complete variable domain is DVKVTQSSRYLVKRTGEKVFLECVQDMDHENMFWYRQDPGLGLRLIYFSYDVKMKEKGDIPEGYSVSREKKERFSLILESASTNQTSMYLCASSPTGKGNTEAFFGQGTRLTVV.

The J gene is TRBJ2-3, the V gene TRBV7-9, with 16 nucleotides matching TRBD2. The CDR3 sequence is 22 residues long. The V gene's germline CDR1 is SEHNR and CDR2 FQNEAQ (reference sequence). Trimming cost V 2 bases and J 4 bases; bases outside gene matches: 18. CDR3 protein: CASSLLSGTSGRAQFVPDTQYF. The CDR3 nucleotides are TGTGCCAGCAGCTTACTCTCCGGGACTAGCGGGAGGGCCCAGTTCGTTCCAGATACGCAGTATTTT.

V gene TRBV6-9 combines with J gene TRBJ2-1; 8 nucleotides agree with TRBD1. The CDR3 length is 14 residues. Germline CDR1 reads MNHGY; CDR2 reads SVAAGI. Losses at the gene ends were 11 bases for V and 4 bases for J; bases not matched to a gene: 10. CDR3 loop: CAGARDRLYNEQFF. In DNA form, the CDR3 reads TGTGCCGGCGCCCGGGACAGGCTTTACAATGAGCAGTTCTTC.

This clonotype came up many times. The chain is built from TRBV3-1 and TRBJ2-7, with 7 bases matching TRBD2. This CDR3 has 13 residues. Looked up from germline, CDR1 is LGHDT and CDR2 is YNNKEL (reference sequence). The ends lost 8 bases at V and 6 bases at J; junction bases unmatched: 10. CDR3 nucleotides: TGTGCCAGCGGAAGGGCGGGAGATTTCGAGCAGTACTTC. Translation: CASGRAGDFEQYF.

V gene TRBV28 combines with J gene TRBJ1-2, with TRBD1 matching over 7 bases. The CDR3 spans 15 residues. Germline trimming cut 8 bases from V and 0 bases from J; bases unmatched to any gene: 9. Germline assignment: CDR1 MDHEN and CDR2 SYDVKM. The CDR3 is CASRLGQPSNYGYTF. DNA of the CDR3: TGTGCCAGCCGATTGGGACAGCCTTCTAACTATGGCTACACCTTC.

About this clonotype: A much bigger clone sits one base away, suggesting this may be a read error. V gene TRBV20-1 combines with J gene TRBJ2-3, with D perhaps TRBD2 (6 bases). The CDR3 contains 14 residues. In germline, CDR1 is DFQATT, CDR2 SNEGSKA (reference sequence). V lost 6 bases and J lost 6, with 19 bases in between. The CDR3 loop is CSAQSGADRDTQYF. CDR3 DNA: TGCAGTGCGCAATCGGGAGCCGACCGGGATACGCAGTATTTT.

This clonotype has just a few counts. The J gene is TRBJ1-4, the V gene TRBV12-3 or TRBV12-4; no reliable D call. Trimming pared 6 bases from V and 8 bases from J, leaving 13 bases between. CDR3 length equals 13 residues. As DNA, the CDR3 is TGTGCCAGCAGCGTTAGGTTGAACGAAAAACTGTTTTTT. It codes for CASSVRLNEKLFF.

The gene calls are TRBV29-1 and TRBJ2-2, with TRBD1 matching over 8 bases. V dropped 6 bases and J dropped 4; count of bases not matched to a gene: 1. The CDR3 totals 12 residues. CDR1 and CDR2 (germline): SQVTM, ANQGSEA. CDR3 DNA sequence: TGCAGCGTAACAGGGGGCACCGGGGAGCTGTTTTTT. Amino acids: CSVTGGTGELFF.